These 13 T cell receptor beta chains came from one sample sequenced in a study of graft-versus-host responses after intestinal transplantation. Assay: immunoSEQ multiplex PCR; the TCRdb copy retains only in-frame clones and omits some. This table holds about 14,000 clones, around four fifths found once. Sample: PBMCs, taken after intestinal transplantation. Source of these receptors: a human patient who received an intestinal transplant, so some T cells may come from the graft donor.

The chain combines TRBV6-6 with TRBJ1-5; TRBD1 is a possible D gene (5 bases). The CDR3 contains 16 residues. V was pared by 2 bases and J by 0 bases, with 11 bases between. Germline-derived CDR1 and CDR2 are MNHNY and SVGAGI (reference sequence). Here the CDR3 DNA reads TGTGCCAGCAGTTACGGGACGGACTATAGCAATCAGCCCCAGCATTTT. This gives the protein CASSYGTDYSNQPQHF.

This chain joins TRBV7-9 and TRBJ1-1; 9 bases align to TRBD1. The CDR3 runs 15 residues. CDR1 and CDR2 from the germline V gene are SEHNR and FQNEAQ (reference sequence). V shed 5 bases and J 8 bases; nucleotides not matched to a gene: 12. This chain's CDR3 is CASSHDRGLWQEAFF. DNA for the CDR3: TGTGCCAGCAGCCACGACAGGGGGTTATGGCAGGAAGCTTTCTTT. Filled out from reference TRBV7-9 and TRBJ1-1, the complete variable domain reads DTGVSQNPRHKITKRGQNVTFRCDPISEHNRLYWYRQTLGQGPEFLTYFQNEAQLEKSRLLSDRFSAERPKGSFSTLEIQRTEQGDSAMYLCASSHDRGLWQEAFFGQGTRLTVV.

This CDR3 is CASSLNGFYTEAFF. CDR3 DNA: TGTGCCAGCAGCCTAAATGGATTCTACACTGAAGCTTTCTTT. The genes are TRBV11-3 and TRBJ1-1; D remains ambiguous. The CDR3 covers 14 residues. Trimming shortened V by 5 bases and J by 3 bases, and 13 bases separated the two germline ends. Germline loops: CDR1 SGHNT, CDR2 YENEEA.

This clone was counted a few times. CDR3 nucleotides: TGTGCTAGTGGGATAGGACAGGGGACAGATACGCAGTATTTT. Translating gives CASGIGQGTDTQYF. The chain recombines TRBV12-5 with TRBJ2-3, with TRBD1 matching 9 bases. The CDR3 is 14 residues long. The germline V gene encodes CDR1 LGHNT and CDR2 FRNRAP. The V gene end was trimmed by 6 bases and the J gene end by 3 bases; junction bases not matched to a gene: 4. The full variable domain, with the rest looked up from reference TRBV12-5 and TRBJ2-3, is DARVTQTPRHKVTEMGQEVTMRCQPILGHNTVFWYRQTMMQGLELLAYFRNRAPLDDSGMPKDRFSAEMPDATLATLKIQPSEPRDSAVYFCASGIGQGTDTQYFGPGTRLTVL.

This chain uses TRBV27 with TRBJ2-7, with D possibly TRBD1 on 5 matching bases. CDR3 length: 13 amino acids. Germline-derived CDR1 and CDR2 are MNHEY and SMNVEV (reference sequence). Trimming took 8 bases from V and 3 from J, leaving 14 bases between them. CDR3 protein: CASGSGKNYEQYF. CDR3 in DNA: TGTGCCAGCGGCTCAGGGAAAAACTACGAGCAGTACTTC.

The CDR3 here is CASSRDPNNEQFF. The CDR3 bases are TGTGCCAGCAGCCGAGACCCCAACAATGAGCAGTTCTTC. The V and J genes are TRBV7-9 and TRBJ2-1; no definite D call. Trimming stripped 5 bases from V and 5 bases from J, with 10 bases between. CDR3 size: 13 residues. Germline CDR1 SEHNR, CDR2 FQNEAQ (reference sequence).

The V call is TRBV7-8, the J call TRBJ1-1; 8 bases align to TRBD1. V lost 3 bases and J lost 6; bases outside the gene matches: 3. Germline V lookup: CDR1 SGHVS, CDR2 FQNEAQ. This CDR3 is built from 13 residues. CDR3 bases: TGTGCCAGCAGCTTCCAGGGGGCCGCTGAAGCTTTCTTT. Its translation: CASSFQGAAEAFF.

The V and J genes are TRBV10-3 and TRBJ1-1, with D hard to call. V dropped 5 bases and J dropped 5 bases, with 9 bases sitting between them. The CDR3 spans 12 residues. Per the germline V gene, CDR1 is ENHRY and CDR2 is SYGVKD. The CDR3 coding sequence is TGTGCCATCAGTCTAGAGGGTACTGAAGCTTTCTTT. It yields the protein CAISLEGTEAFF.

This chain uses TRBV27 with TRBJ2-1, with a weak D call TRBD2 (6 bases). V was pared by 1 base and J by 7 bases, with 14 bases between. This CDR3 contains 15 residues. CDR1 MNHEY and CDR2 SMNVEV come from the germline V gene (reference sequence). The CDR3 bases are TGTGCCAGCAGTTTATTAGCAGCGGGCGAAAATGAGCAGTTCTTC. Translated: CASSLLAAGENEQFF.

The chain combines TRBV4-2 with TRBJ1-2; 12 positions match TRBD1. From germline, CDR1 is LGHNA and CDR2 YNFKEQ. Trimming removed 0 bases from V and 6 bases from J; junction bases left unmatched: 5. The CDR3 runs 16 residues. CDR3 nucleotides: TGTGCCAGCAGCCAAGATTACCGGGACAGGGGGCATGGCTACACCTTC. Encoded protein: CASSQDYRDRGHGYTF.

The chain joins TRBV28 to TRBJ1-1; D gene unclear. The CDR3 runs to 12 residues. CDR1 and CDR2 from the germline V gene are MDHEN and SYDVKM. V was cut by 6 bases and J by 5 bases, with 10 bases left in between. The CDR3 region has the DNA TGTGCCAGCAGCCTTCCTGGGACTGAAGCTTTCTTT. Its translation: CASSLPGTEAFF.

This clone has only one observation. V is TRBV9 and J is TRBJ1-2; TRBD1 matches 7 bases. Germline assignment: CDR1 SGDLS and CDR2 YYNGEE. The CDR3 is 16 residues long. The V gene end was trimmed by 3 bases and the J gene end by 0 bases; junction bases not matched to a gene: 8. The CDR3 spells CASSATAGTANYGYTF. CDR3 DNA: TGTGCCAGCAGCGCCACTGCCGGGACAGCTAACTATGGCTACACCTTC.

The rearrangement links TRBV28 to TRBJ2-5; D not certain. Germline V lookup: CDR1 MDHEN, CDR2 SYDVKM. Trimming removed 6 bases from V and 9 bases from J, with 8 bases in between. The CDR3 totals 10 residues. CDR3 nucleotides: TGTGCCAGCAGCCCCGGACCCCAGTACTTC. Protein product: CASSPGPQYF.